This section outlines one T cell receptor (beta chain) sequence together with its context. Its target is unknown. The repertoire was sequenced with immunoSEQ multiplex PCR; TCRdb's copy has only in-frame clones and lacks some. The sample consists of some 41,000 clones, 87% of them appearing once. The sample comes from a study of OX40 agonist ivuxolimab in advanced cancers. In the study overall: Having had anti-PD-1, anti-PD-L1 or anti-CTLA-4 therapy before was allowed, and roughly 39% had some. One hepatocellular carcinoma and a couple of cutaneous melanoma patients partially responded.

Study conclusions and caveats: On average, a greater number of expanded clones characterised CD8+ T cells relative to CD4+.

CDR1 and CDR2 from the germline V gene are MNHNY and SVGAGI (reference sequence). V lost 6 bases, J lost 8 bases, and 16 bases lay in between. The CDR3 runs to 14 residues. The TCR sequence derives from an adult with an advanced solid tumor such as melanoma, head and neck, liver or kidney cancer. Sequencing used CD4+ or CD8+ T cells sorted from blood, obtained in a trial of the OX40 agonist ivuxolimab. The chain employs TRBV6-6 and TRBJ1-4, with D perhaps matching TRBD1 (5 bases). The CDR3 coding sequence is TGTGCCAGCAGCAGGGCCTCGGGAAGAGAAAAACTGTTTTTT. Protein: CASSRASGREKLFF.